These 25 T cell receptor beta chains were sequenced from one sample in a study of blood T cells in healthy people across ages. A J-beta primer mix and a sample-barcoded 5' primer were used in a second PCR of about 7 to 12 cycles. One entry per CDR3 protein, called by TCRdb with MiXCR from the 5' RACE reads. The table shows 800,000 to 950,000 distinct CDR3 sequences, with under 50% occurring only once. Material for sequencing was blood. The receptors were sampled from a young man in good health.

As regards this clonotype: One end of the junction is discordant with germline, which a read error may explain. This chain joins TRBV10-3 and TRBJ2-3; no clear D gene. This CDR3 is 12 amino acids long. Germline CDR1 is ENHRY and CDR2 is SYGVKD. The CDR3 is CATSEDTDTQYF. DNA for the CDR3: TGTGCCACCAGTGAAGACACAGATACGCAGTATTTT.

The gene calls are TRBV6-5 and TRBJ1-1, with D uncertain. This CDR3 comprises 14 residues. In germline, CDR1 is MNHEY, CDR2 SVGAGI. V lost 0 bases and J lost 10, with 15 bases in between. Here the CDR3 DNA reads TGTGCCAGCAGTTACTCGATGTCGGGGTTAGCAGCTTTCTTT. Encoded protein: CASSYSMSGLAAFF.

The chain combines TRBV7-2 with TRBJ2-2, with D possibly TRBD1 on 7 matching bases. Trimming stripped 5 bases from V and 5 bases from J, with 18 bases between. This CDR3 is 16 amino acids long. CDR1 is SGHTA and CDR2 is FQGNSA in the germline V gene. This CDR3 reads CASSRDGGTATGELFF. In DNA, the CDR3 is TGTGCCAGCAGCCGAGACGGCGGGACAGCGACCGGGGAGCTGTTTTTT.

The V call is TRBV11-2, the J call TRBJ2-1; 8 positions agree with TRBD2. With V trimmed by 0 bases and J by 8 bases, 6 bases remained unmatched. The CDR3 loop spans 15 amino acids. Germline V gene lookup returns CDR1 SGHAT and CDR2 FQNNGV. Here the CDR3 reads CASSLEGLVGYEQFF. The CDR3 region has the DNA TGTGCCAGCAGCTTAGAGGGACTAGTTGGCTATGAGCAGTTCTTC.

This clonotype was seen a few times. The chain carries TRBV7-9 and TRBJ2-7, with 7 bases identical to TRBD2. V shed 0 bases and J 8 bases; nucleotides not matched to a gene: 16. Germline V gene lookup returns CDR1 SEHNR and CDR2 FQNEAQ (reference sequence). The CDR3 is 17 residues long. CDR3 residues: CASSLAARGFRYVKQYF. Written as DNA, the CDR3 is TGTGCCAGCAGCTTAGCGGCGCGGGGGTTTCGCTATGTGAAGCAGTACTTC.

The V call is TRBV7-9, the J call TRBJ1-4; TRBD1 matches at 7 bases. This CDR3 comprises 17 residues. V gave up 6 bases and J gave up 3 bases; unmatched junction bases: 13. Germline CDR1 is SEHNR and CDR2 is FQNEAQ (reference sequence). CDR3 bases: TGTGCCAGCAGTTCCGTTGAAGGGGGCAGAGCTAATGAAAAACTGTTTTTT. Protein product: CASSSVEGGRANEKLFF.

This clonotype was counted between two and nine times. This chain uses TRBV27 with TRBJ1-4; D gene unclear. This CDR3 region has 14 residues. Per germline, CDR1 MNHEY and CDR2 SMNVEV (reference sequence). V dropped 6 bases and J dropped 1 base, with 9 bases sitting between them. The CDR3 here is CASRARGTNEKLFF. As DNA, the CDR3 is TGTGCCAGCAGGGCCCGAGGAACTAATGAAAAACTGTTTTTT. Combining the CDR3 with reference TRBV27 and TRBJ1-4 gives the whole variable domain EAQVTQNPRYLITVTGKKLTVTCSQNMNHEYMSWYRQDPGLGLRQIYYSMNVEVTDKGDVPEGYKVSRKEKRNFPLILESPSPNQTSLYFCASRARGTNEKLFFGSGTQLSVL.

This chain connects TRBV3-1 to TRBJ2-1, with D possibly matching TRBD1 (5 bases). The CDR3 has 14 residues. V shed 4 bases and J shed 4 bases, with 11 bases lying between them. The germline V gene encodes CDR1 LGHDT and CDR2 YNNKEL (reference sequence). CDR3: CASSPQQVYNEQFF. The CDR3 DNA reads TGTGCCAGCAGCCCCCAACAGGTATACAATGAGCAGTTCTTC.

The CDR3 nucleotides read TGTGCCAGCAGCTTAGCCGGGAGCAGTACGGACGAGCAGTACTTC. This sequence encodes CASSLAGSSTDEQYF. This chain connects TRBV7-2 to TRBJ2-5, with a weak D call TRBD2 (6 bases). With the DNA end fitting TRBJ2-7 better, the J assignment may be wrong. Germline values: CDR1 SGHTA, CDR2 FQGNSA. CDR3 length equals 15 residues.

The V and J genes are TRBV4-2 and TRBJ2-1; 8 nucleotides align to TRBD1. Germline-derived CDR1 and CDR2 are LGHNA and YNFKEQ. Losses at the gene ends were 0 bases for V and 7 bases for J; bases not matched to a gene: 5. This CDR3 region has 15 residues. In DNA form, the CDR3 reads TGTGCCAGCAGCCAAGATGGGACAGGCGGAAATGAGCAGTTCTTC. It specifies CASSQDGTGGNEQFF.

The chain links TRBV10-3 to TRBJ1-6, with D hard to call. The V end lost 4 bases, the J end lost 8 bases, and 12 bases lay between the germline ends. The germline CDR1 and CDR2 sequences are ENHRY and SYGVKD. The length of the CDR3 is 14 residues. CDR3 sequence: CAISVRGRDSPLHF. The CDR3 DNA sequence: TGTGCCATCAGTGTGCGGGGAAGGGATTCACCCCTCCACTTT.

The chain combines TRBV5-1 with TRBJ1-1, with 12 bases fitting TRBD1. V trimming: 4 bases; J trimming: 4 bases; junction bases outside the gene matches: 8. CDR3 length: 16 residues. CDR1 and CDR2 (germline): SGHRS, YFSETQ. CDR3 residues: CASSRDRGRRGTEAFF. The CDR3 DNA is TGCGCCAGCAGCAGGGACAGGGGGCGGAGGGGCACTGAAGCTTTCTTT.

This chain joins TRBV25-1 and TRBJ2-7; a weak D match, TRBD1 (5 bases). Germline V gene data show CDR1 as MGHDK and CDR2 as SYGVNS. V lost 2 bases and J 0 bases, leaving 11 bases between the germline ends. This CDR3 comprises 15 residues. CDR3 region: CASSENAGNSYEQYF. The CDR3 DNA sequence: TGTGCCAGCAGTGAAAACGCAGGGAACTCCTACGAGCAGTACTTC.

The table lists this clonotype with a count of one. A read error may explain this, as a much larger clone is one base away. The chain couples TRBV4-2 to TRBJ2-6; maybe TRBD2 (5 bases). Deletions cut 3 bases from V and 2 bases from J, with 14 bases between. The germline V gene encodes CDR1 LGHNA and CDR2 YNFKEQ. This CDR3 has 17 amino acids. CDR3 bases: TGTGCCAGCAGCCATGAGTCGGGGTTTGCTGGGGCCAACGTCCTGACTTTC. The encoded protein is CASSHESGFAGANVLTF.

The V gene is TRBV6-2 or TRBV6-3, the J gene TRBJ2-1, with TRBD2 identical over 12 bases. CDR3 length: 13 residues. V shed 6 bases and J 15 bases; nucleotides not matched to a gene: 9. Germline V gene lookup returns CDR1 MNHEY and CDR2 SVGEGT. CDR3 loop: CASRPTSGGLPFF. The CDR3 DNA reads TGTGCCAGCAGGCCTACTAGCGGGGGGTTGCCGTTCTTC.

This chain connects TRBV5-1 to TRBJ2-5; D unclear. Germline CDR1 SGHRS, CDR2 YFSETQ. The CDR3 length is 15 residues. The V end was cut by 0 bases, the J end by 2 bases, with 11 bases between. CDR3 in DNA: TGCGCCAGCAGCTTGGGCTCAGGATGGCAAGAGACCCAGTACTTC. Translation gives CASSLGSGWQETQYF.

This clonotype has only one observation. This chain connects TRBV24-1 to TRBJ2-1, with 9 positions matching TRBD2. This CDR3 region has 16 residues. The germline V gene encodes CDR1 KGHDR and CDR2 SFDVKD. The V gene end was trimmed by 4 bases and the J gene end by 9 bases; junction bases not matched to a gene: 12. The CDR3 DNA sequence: TGTGCCACCAGTGACGAGGCTAGCGGGGTGCGGAGTGAGCAGTTCTTC. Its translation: CATSDEASGVRSEQFF.

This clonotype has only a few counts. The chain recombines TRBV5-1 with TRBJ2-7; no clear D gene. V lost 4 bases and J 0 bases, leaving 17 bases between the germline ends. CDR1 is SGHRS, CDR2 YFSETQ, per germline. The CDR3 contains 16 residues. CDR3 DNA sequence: TGCGCCAGCAGCCCCGATAGTTTCCCCAACTCCTACGAGCAGTACTTC. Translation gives CASSPDSFPNSYEQYF.

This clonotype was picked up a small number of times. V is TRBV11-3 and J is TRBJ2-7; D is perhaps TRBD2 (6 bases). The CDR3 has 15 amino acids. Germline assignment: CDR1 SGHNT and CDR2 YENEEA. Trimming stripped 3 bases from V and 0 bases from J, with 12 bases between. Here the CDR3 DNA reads TGTGCCAGCAGCTTTACCCGGGGGAGCTCCTACGAGCAGTACTTC. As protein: CASSFTRGSSYEQYF.

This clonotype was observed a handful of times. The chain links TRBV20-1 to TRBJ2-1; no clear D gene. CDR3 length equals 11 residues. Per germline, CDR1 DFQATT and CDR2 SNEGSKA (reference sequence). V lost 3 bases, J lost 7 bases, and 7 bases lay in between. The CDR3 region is CSASEVNEQFF. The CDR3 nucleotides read TGCAGTGCTAGCGAGGTTAATGAGCAGTTCTTC.

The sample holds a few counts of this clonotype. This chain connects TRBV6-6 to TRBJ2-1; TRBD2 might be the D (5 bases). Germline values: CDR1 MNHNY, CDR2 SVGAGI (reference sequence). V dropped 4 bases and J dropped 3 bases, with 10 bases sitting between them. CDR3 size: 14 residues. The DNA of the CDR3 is TGTGCCAGCAGTTCACTCCGGGGCTACAATGAGCAGTTCTTC. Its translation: CASSSLRGYNEQFF.

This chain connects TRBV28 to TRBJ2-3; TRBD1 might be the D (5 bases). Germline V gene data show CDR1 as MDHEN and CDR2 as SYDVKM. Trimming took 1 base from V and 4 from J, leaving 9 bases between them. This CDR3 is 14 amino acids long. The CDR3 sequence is CASSLYRSPDTQYF. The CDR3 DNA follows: TGTGCCAGCAGTTTATACAGGTCCCCAGATACGCAGTATTTT.

The CDR3 DNA follows: TGTGCCAGCAGCCGAGGGACCGACGAAGGGAATTCACCCCTCCACTTT. Translated: CASSRGTDEGNSPLHF. The chain joins TRBV7-3 to TRBJ1-6; weak D call: TRBD1 (5 bases). This CDR3 contains 16 residues. The ends were cut back, 5 bases at V and 7 bases at J, with 18 bases in the middle. Looked up from germline, CDR1 is SGHTA and CDR2 is FQGTGA.

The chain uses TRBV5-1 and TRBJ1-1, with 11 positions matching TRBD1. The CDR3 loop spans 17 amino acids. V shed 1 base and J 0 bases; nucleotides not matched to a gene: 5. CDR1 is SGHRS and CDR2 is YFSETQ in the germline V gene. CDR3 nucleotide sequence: TGCGCCAGCAGCTTGTGGCCGGGACAGGGGGTGAACACTGAAGCTTTCTTT. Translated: CASSLWPGQGVNTEAFF.

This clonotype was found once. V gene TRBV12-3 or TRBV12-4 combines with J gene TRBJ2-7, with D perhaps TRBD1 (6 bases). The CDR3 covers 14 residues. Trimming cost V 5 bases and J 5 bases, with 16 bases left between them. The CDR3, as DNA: TGTGCCAGCAGTGCCACAGGGAGAGGGAACGAGCAGTACTTC. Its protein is CASSATGRGNEQYF.